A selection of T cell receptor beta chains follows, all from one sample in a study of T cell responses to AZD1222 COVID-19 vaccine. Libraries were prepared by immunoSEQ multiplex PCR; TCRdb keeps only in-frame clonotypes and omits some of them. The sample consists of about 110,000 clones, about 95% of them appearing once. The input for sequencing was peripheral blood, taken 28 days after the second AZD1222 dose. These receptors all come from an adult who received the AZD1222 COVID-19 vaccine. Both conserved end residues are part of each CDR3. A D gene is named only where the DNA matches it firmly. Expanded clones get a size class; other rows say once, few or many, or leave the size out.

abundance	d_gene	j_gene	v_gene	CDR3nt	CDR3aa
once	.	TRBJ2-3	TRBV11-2	TGTGCCAGCAGCTTACACTTCACTAGCACAGATACGCAGTATTTT	CASSLHFTSTDTQYF
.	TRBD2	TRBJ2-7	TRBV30	TGTGCCTGGAGTGTAAGGCTAGCGGGTCTGGGTGAGCAGTACTTC	CAWSVRLAGLGEQYF
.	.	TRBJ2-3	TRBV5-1	TGCGCCAGCAGCTCGACTGGGTACACAGATACGCAGTATTTT	CASSSTGYTDTQYF
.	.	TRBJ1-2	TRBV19	TGTGCCAGTAGTATAGATGCCGATGGACGGCTAAACTATGGCTACACCTTC	CASSIDADGRLNYGYTF
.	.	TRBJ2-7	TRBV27	TGTGCCAGCGCTAGGGCCGGGACTCGACCTTACGAGCAGTACTTC	CASARAGTRPYEQYF
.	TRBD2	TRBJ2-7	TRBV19	TGTGCCAGTAGCTGGTCCCTAGCGGGAGCCTACGAGCAGTACTTC	CASSWSLAGAYEQYF
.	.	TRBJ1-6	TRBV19	TGTGCCAGTAGTATAGCAGGGATAGATAATTCACCCCTCCACTTT	CASSIAGIDNSPLHF
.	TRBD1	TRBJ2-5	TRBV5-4	TGTGCCAGCAGCGCTGGGACAGGCCGGGAGACCCAGTACTTC	CASSAGTGRETQYF
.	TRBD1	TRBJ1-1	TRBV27	TGTGCCAGCCGAACTATTGGACAGGGAGCTTTCTTT	CASRTIGQGAFF
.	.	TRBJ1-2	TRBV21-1	TGTGCCAGCAGCAATCAACCTCATCCTAACTATGGCTACACCTTC	CASSNQPHPNYGYTF
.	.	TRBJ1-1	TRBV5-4	TGTGCCAGCAGCTTGGACCTTATAGGAATCGGCACTGAAGCTTTCTTT	CASSLDLIGIGTEAFF
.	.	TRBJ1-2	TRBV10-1	TGCGCCAGCAGTGAGGAGGGGTTGAACTCTGGCTACACCTTC	CASSEEGLNSGYTF
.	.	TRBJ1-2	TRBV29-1	TGCAGCGTCCCTTCTGGAGGGGGCTACACCTTC	CSVPSGGGYTF
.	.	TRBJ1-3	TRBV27	TGTGCCAGCAGTTTATTTGGGGGGTATTCTGGAAACACCATATATTTT	CASSLFGGYSGNTIYF
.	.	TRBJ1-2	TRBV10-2	TGCGCCAGCAGTGATTCCCCGTGGGGCTATGGCTACACCTTC	CASSDSPWGYGYTF
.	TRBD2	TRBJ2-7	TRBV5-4	TGTGCCAGCAGCCCGACTAGCGGGATCTCCTACGAGCAGTACTTC	CASSPTSGISYEQYF
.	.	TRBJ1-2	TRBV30	TGTGCCTGGAGTTATGACAGGAACTATGGCTACACCTTC	CAWSYDRNYGYTF
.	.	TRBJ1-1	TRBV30	TGTGCCTGGAGCACCTGGGGGAACACTGAAGCTTTCTTT	CAWSTWGNTEAFF
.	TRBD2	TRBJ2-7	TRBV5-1	TGCGCCAGCAGCCCGGGACTAGCGGTCTACGAGCAGTACTTC	CASSPGLAVYEQYF
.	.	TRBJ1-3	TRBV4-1	TGCGCCAGCAGCCAAGGCTTAGCCTCTGGAAACACCATATATTTT	CASSQGLASGNTIYF
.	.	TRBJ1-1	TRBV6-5	TGTGCCAGCAGGACGATGGGGGGTGGAGGTACTGAAGCTTTCTTT	CASRTMGGGGTEAFF
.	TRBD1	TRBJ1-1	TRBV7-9	TGTGCCAGCAGCCCGCGCCGACAGGGGTTTATGGACACTGAAGCTTTCTTT	CASSPRRQGFMDTEAFF
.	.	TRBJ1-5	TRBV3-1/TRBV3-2	TGTGCCAGCAGCCAATCAAAGGGTTTGGGAAATCAGCCCCAGCATTTT	CASSQSKGLGNQPQHF
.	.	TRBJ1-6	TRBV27	TGTGCCAGCAGCGAGATCAGGGAACAATGGAATTCACCCCTCCACTTT	CASSEIREQWNSPLHF
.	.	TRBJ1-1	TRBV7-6	TGTGCCAGCAGCTTAGCCGGGACTGAAGCTTTCTTT	CASSLAGTEAFF
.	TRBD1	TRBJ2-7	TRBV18	TGTGCCAGCTCCCCAAAGACAGGGGGGTACGAGCAGTACTTC	CASSPKTGGYEQYF
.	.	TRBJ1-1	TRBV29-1	TGCAGCGTCGGGACGGTGAACACTGAAGCTTTCTTT	CSVGTVNTEAFF
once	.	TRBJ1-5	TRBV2	TGTGCCAGCAGTCAGAATAGCAATCAGCCCCAGCATTTT	CASSQNSNQPQHF
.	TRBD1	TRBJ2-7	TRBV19	TGTGCCAGTAGCGGACAGGGGGGACACGAGCAGTACTTC	CASSGQGGHEQYF
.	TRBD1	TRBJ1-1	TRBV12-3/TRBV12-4	TGTGCCAGCCAGGGGGATAACGTCGCTGAAGCTTTCTTT	CASQGDNVAEAFF
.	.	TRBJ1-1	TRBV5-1	TGCGCCAGCCATGACAGATCGAACACTGAAGCTTTCTTT	CASHDRSNTEAFF
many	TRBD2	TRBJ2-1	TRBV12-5	TGTGCTAGTGGTTTGGTCGGACTAGCTTATGAGCAGTTCTTC	CASGLVGLAYEQFF
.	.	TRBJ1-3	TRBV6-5	TGTGCCAGCAGTTACCGGAGAAAACCTGGAAACACCATATATTTT	CASSYRRKPGNTIYF
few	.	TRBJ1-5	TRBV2	TGTGCCACGAGACGGACGGAGAATAGCAATCAGCCCCAGCATTTT	CATRRTENSNQPQHF
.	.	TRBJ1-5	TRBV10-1	TGCGCCAGCGGCGGGCGGGGCCTCCGCGGGCCCCAGCATTTT	CASGGRGLRGPQHF
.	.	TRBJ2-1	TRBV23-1	TGCGCCAGCAGTCCTGGGGCTTGCTACAATGAGCAGTTCTTC	CASSPGACYNEQFF
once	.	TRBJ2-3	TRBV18	TGTGCCAGCTCACCACCTTCAGTCCCTAGCACAGATACGCAGTATTTT	CASSPPSVPSTDTQYF
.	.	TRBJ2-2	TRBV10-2	TGCGCCAGTAAAAGCAGGGGGAACACCGGGGAGCTGTTTTTT	CASKSRGNTGELFF
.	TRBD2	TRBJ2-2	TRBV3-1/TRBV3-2	TGTGCCAGCAGCCAGGCCGGGACTAGCGTCACCGGGGAGCTGTTTTTT	CASSQAGTSVTGELFF
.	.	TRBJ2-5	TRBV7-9	TGTGCCAGCAGCACGGACTTGACGTACCAAGAGACCCAGTACTTC	CASSTDLTYQETQYF